Below, 31 T cell receptor beta chains from the same sample are listed, as sequenced in a study of T cell changes during pregnancy in multiple sclerosis. Sequenced by immunoSEQ multiplex PCR; TCRdb stores in-frame clones only, minus some. The table has about 96,000 clones, around 92% seen once. Sequenced material: peripheral blood, taken in the first trimester of pregnancy. The receptors shown here come from a female donor with multiple sclerosis, enrolled in a pregnancy study.

J is TRBJ1-1 and V is TRBV28; D possibly corresponds to TRBD1 (6 bases). In germline, CDR1 is MDHEN, CDR2 SYDVKM. The CDR3 extends over 14 amino acids. The germline V and J ends were trimmed by 4 bases and 4 bases, with 13 bases remaining between them. CDR3 nucleotide sequence: TGTGCCAGCAGTTCTAGCCAAGGGGGCACTGAAGCTTTCTTT. Its protein product is CASSSSQGGTEAFF.

The V call is TRBV6-6, the J call TRBJ1-4, with D possibly matching TRBD1 (6 bases). There are 14 residues in the CDR3. Per germline, CDR1 MNHNY and CDR2 SVGAGI (reference sequence). Between the trimmed V and J ends, which lost 3 bases and 8 bases, there was a span of 13 bases. Here the CDR3 reads CASSYTQGGEKLFF. The CDR3 coding sequence is TGTGCCAGCAGTTATACTCAAGGGGGAGAAAAACTGTTTTTT.

This sequence joins TRBV28 and TRBJ1-5, with D tentatively TRBD1 (5 bases). CDR3 length: 15 amino acids. V was cut by 1 base and J by 7 bases, with 14 bases left in between. In germline, CDR1 is MDHEN, CDR2 SYDVKM. The CDR3 region is CASSLLRAGQQPQHF. In nucleotides, the CDR3 is TGTGCCAGCAGTTTATTGCGAGCGGGGCAACAGCCCCAGCATTTT.

CDR3 in DNA: TGTGCCAGCAGTTTTAGAGGGAAGGGCGAGCAGTACTTC. As protein: CASSFRGKGEQYF. The J gene is TRBJ2-7, the V gene TRBV27; tentative D call: TRBD2 (5 bases). The V gene lost 3 bases and the J gene lost 6 bases, with 12 bases spanning the gap. CDR3 length equals 13 residues. Germline CDR1 and CDR2: MNHEY and SMNVEV (reference sequence).

This sequence joins TRBV19 and TRBJ2-1; 7 nucleotides agree with TRBD1. CDR3 length equals 15 residues. Germline V CDR1 and CDR2: LNHDA, SQIVND (reference sequence). V dropped 5 bases and J dropped 0; count of bases not matched to a gene: 4. CDR3: CASSSGQNSYNEQFF. CDR3 coding DNA: TGTGCCAGTAGTTCGGGACAGAACTCCTACAATGAGCAGTTCTTC.

This clone came up once. The chain carries TRBV18 and TRBJ2-5; 8 nucleotides match TRBD1. The germline V gene encodes CDR1 KGHSH and CDR2 LQKENI. The length of the CDR3 is 15 residues. The V gene end was trimmed by 6 bases and the J gene end by 4 bases; junction bases not matched to a gene: 10. CDR3 sequence reads: CASSLMDRVGETQYF. Written as DNA, the CDR3 is TGTGCCAGCTCTCTCATGGACAGGGTCGGAGAGACCCAGTACTTC.

The J gene is TRBJ2-7, the V gene TRBV27; tentatively, D is TRBD2 (6 bases). From germline, CDR1 is MNHEY and CDR2 SMNVEV (reference sequence). V was pared by 5 bases and J by 4 bases, with 18 bases between. The CDR3 covers 15 residues. The DNA of the CDR3 is TGTGCCAGCAGTCTCACCGGAGCGGGTGTTTACGAGCAGTACTTC. This encodes CASSLTGAGVYEQYF.

The V gene is TRBV6-1, the J gene TRBJ2-7; the D gene is possibly TRBD2 (5 bases). The CDR3 is 21 residues long. Germline lookup yields CDR1 MNHNS and CDR2 SASEGT. The V gene lost 2 bases and the J gene lost 6 bases, with 35 bases spanning the gap. The CDR3 DNA sequence: TGTGCCAGCAGTGAAAGGTTGTTCGCCGTGGCCGCTAGCTTCGAGCTGTTCGAGCAGTACTTC. It encodes CASSERLFAVAASFELFEQYF.

This chain connects TRBV28 to TRBJ1-5, with TRBD1 matching over 10 bases. Germline CDR1 and CDR2: MDHEN and SYDVKM. Losses at the gene ends were 6 bases for V and 2 bases for J; bases not matched to a gene: 19. The CDR3 spans 20 residues. The CDR3 region has the DNA TGTGCCAGCAGGCCCAGGGACAGGGGATTTCAGGCAGTAGGCAATCAGCCCCAGCATTTT. Translated, it gives CASRPRDRGFQAVGNQPQHF. The entire variable domain, with the rest obtained from reference TRBV28 and TRBJ1-5, is as follows: DVKVTQSSRYLVKRTGEKVFLECVQDMDHENMFWYRQDPGLGLRLIYFSYDVKMKEKGDIPEGYSVSREKKERFSLILESASTNQTSMYLCASRPRDRGFQAVGNQPQHFGDGTRLSIL.

V and J are TRBV10-3 and TRBJ1-1; D ambiguous. Between the trimmed V and J ends, which lost 6 bases and 1 base, there was a span of 9 bases. CDR1 is ENHRY and CDR2 is SYGVKD in the germline V gene. This CDR3 contains 13 residues. The CDR3 coding sequence is TGTGCCATCAGCCCCAAGAGGAACACTGAAGCTTTCTTT. It translates to CAISPKRNTEAFF.

The V gene is TRBV2, the J gene TRBJ2-1, with D hard to call. Trimming removed 1 base from V and 9 bases from J, with 16 bases in between. The CDR3 runs 15 residues. Looked up from germline, CDR1 is SNHLY and CDR2 is FYNNEI. The CDR3 DNA sequence: TGTGCCAGCAGTGAAGAGAGACTCTTCCTCGGTGAGCAGTTCTTC. Amino acid sequence: CASSEERLFLGEQFF. The entire variable domain, with the rest obtained from reference TRBV2 and TRBJ2-1, is as follows: EPEVTQTPSHQVTQMGQEVILRCVPISNHLYFYWYRQILGQKVEFLVSFYNNEISEKSEIFDDQFSVERPDGSNFTLKIRSTKLEDSAMYFCASSEERLFLGEQFFGPGTRLTVL.

The chain joins TRBV7-6 to TRBJ1-1, with D possibly being TRBD1 (5 bases). Germline CDR1 and CDR2: SGHVS and FNYEAQ. CDR3 length: 13 residues. Trimming took off 2 bases at V and 4 bases at J, with 8 bases between the two ends. As DNA, the CDR3 is TGTGCCAGCAGCTTAACAGGTAGCACTGAAGCTTTCTTT. Amino acids: CASSLTGSTEAFF.

V usage is TRBV28 and J usage is TRBJ2-3; D unclear. The V gene's germline CDR1 is MDHEN and CDR2 SYDVKM. The length of the CDR3 is 11 residues. The ends were cut back, 5 bases at V and 10 bases at J, with 10 bases in the middle. The CDR3 here is CASSVDIAQYF. Here the CDR3 DNA reads TGTGCCAGCAGTGTAGACATTGCGCAGTATTTT.

The chain is built from TRBV7-2 and TRBJ2-2; TRBD1 matches 7 bases. The CDR3 loop spans 13 amino acids. With V trimmed by 3 bases and J by 6 bases, 1 base remained unmatched. Germline loops: CDR1 SGHTA, CDR2 FQGNSA. CDR3: CASSFGQAGELFF. The CDR3 DNA sequence: TGTGCCAGCAGCTTTGGACAGGCCGGGGAGCTGTTTTTT. Looking up the rest from reference TRBV7-2 and TRBJ2-2 gives the full variable domain: GAGVSQSPSNKVTEKGKDVELRCDPISGHTALYWYRQSLGQGLEFLIYFQGNSAPDKSGLPSDRFSAERTGGSVSTLTIQRTQQEDSAVYLCASSFGQAGELFFGEGSRLTVL.

This rearrangement joins TRBV4-1 to TRBJ2-2; 7 bases align to TRBD1. J lost 3 bases, V lost 4 bases, and 5 bases had no gene match. From germline, CDR1 is MGHRA and CDR2 YSYEKL. The length of the CDR3 is 15 residues. The CDR3 sequence: CASSRGQVDTGELFF. CDR3 DNA: TGCGCCAGCAGCCGCGGACAGGTAGACACCGGGGAGCTGTTTTTT.

The rearrangement links TRBV21-1 to TRBJ1-5. TRBV21-1 is termed a pseudogene. The CDR3 loop spans 23 amino acids. The CDR3 loop reads CASSTSAGGWGFSSYKSNQPQHF. In DNA, the CDR3 is TGTGCCAGCAGCACTTCGGCCGGCGGGTGGGGATTTTCTTCCTATAAGAGCAATCAGCCCCAGCATTTT.

This clone has a handful of counts. The sample carries other DNA sequences with the same CDR3. The gene calls are TRBV6-5 and TRBJ1-1, with 8 positions matching TRBD1. Germline trimming cut 6 bases from V and 1 base from J; bases unmatched to any gene: 7. Germline CDR1 is MNHEY and CDR2 is SVGAGI. The CDR3 runs 15 residues. The CDR3 coding sequence is TGTGCCAGCAGCGATCTCGGACAGGGGAACACTGAAGCTTTCTTT. Protein product: CASSDLGQGNTEAFF.

The chain employs TRBV7-9 and TRBJ1-4; D not resolved. Trimming pared 5 bases from V and 14 bases from J, leaving 18 bases between. Germline V CDR1 and CDR2: SEHNR, FQNEAQ (reference sequence). The CDR3 runs to 13 residues. The CDR3 here is CASSPPLIERLFF. Here the CDR3 DNA reads TGTGCCAGCAGCCCCCCCCTAATCGAGCGTCTGTTTTTT.

The chain joins TRBV15 to TRBJ2-7, with 9 nucleotides matching TRBD1. Germline CDR1 LNHNV, CDR2 YYDKDF (reference sequence). The length of the CDR3 is 15 residues. V lost 3 bases to trimming and J lost 1 base; unmatched junction nucleotides: 4. The chain's CDR3 is CATSRGTGPSYEQYF. In DNA form, the CDR3 reads TGTGCCACCAGCAGGGGGACAGGGCCTTCCTACGAGCAGTACTTC.

This clone appeared a few times. The CDR3 spells CASSGLADPYNEQFF. The CDR3 coding sequence is TGTGCCAGCAGTGGACTAGCTGATCCCTACAATGAGCAGTTCTTC. The rearrangement links TRBV2 to TRBJ2-1; 7 nucleotides align to TRBD2. The CDR3 sequence is 15 residues long. The germline V gene encodes CDR1 SNHLY and CDR2 FYNNEI. V dropped 4 bases and J dropped 2; count of bases not matched to a gene: 5.

The rearrangement joins TRBV6-6 to TRBJ2-7, with TRBD2 as a possible D gene (5 bases). V gave up 0 bases and J gave up 4 bases, with 7 bases separating them. The germline V gene has CDR1 MNHNY and CDR2 SVGAGI (reference sequence). CDR3 length: 13 amino acids. This CDR3 reads CASSYSRGYEQYF. The CDR3 DNA reads as TGTGCCAGCAGTTACTCACGAGGGTACGAGCAGTACTTC.

V is TRBV5-8 and J is TRBJ1-1, with TRBD1 as a possible D gene (5 bases). The CDR3 runs to 13 residues. Germline CDR1 reads SGHTS; CDR2 reads YDEGEE. Trimming took off 4 bases at V and 4 bases at J, with 11 bases between the two ends. This chain's CDR3 is CASSVLRGTEAFF. The CDR3 coding sequence is TGTGCCAGCAGCGTACTTAGGGGCACTGAAGCTTTCTTT.

Worth noting for this clone: Other DNA sequences from this sample encode an identical CDR3 as well. The chain has TRBV9 and TRBJ2-7; possible D gene TRBD1, 5 bases. The CDR3 extends over 15 amino acids. Germline assignment: CDR1 SGDLS and CDR2 YYNGEE. With 0 bases removed from V and 2 bases from J, the gap between germline ends came to 12 bases. The CDR3, as DNA: TGTGCCAGCAGCGTAGCGTGGCAGGGCACCTACGAGCAGTACTTC. It codes for CASSVAWQGTYEQYF.

The chain has TRBV6-1 and TRBJ2-7, with a possible D match to TRBD2 (5 bases). V gave up 2 bases and J gave up 4 bases, with 12 bases separating them. The CDR3 runs to 14 residues. Per the germline V gene, CDR1 is MNHNS and CDR2 is SASEGT. The CDR3 protein is CASSEKEGAYEQYF. The CDR3 DNA reads TGTGCCAGCAGTGAAAAAGAGGGAGCATACGAGCAGTACTTC.

The chain has TRBV2 and TRBJ2-2; 9 bases are shared with TRBD1. V shed 6 bases, J shed 8 bases, and the junction held 7 bases outside the gene matches. CDR1 is SNHLY and CDR2 is FYNNEI in the germline V gene. The CDR3 loop spans 14 amino acids. The CDR3 DNA reads as TGTGCCAGCAGCCAAGACAGGGGGGTGGGGGAGCTGTTTTTT. This sequence encodes CASSQDRGVGELFF.

CDR3 in amino acids: CASSVEGGRLGDEQFF. CDR3 sequence (DNA): TGTGCCAGCAGCGTAGAGGGCGGGAGGTTGGGGGATGAGCAGTTCTTC. The J gene is TRBJ2-1, the V gene TRBV9; 8 nucleotides match TRBD2. The CDR3 runs 16 residues. The germline V gene has CDR1 SGDLS and CDR2 YYNGEE. With V trimmed by 0 bases and J by 8 bases, 10 bases remained unmatched.

The chain combines TRBV28 with TRBJ1-1; D is unresolved. This CDR3 spans 13 amino acids. Germline lookup yields CDR1 MDHEN and CDR2 SYDVKM. V lost 3 bases and J 1 base, leaving 6 bases between the germline ends. As DNA, the CDR3 is TGTGCCAGCAGTTTTGGAGAGAACACTGAAGCTTTCTTT. Its protein product is CASSFGENTEAFF. Full variable domain (missing parts from reference TRBV28 and TRBJ1-1): DVKVTQSSRYLVKRTGEKVFLECVQDMDHENMFWYRQDPGLGLRLIYFSYDVKMKEKGDIPEGYSVSREKKERFSLILESASTNQTSMYLCASSFGENTEAFFGQGTRLTVV.

The J gene is TRBJ2-2, the V gene TRBV25-1; TRBD2 aligns across 7 bases. The CDR3 consists of 14 residues. V shed 6 bases and J 5 bases; nucleotides not matched to a gene: 6. Germline CDR1 MGHDK, CDR2 SYGVNS. The CDR3 sequence is CASRTHSGTGELFF. CDR3 DNA sequence: TGTGCCAGCAGAACCCATAGCGGGACCGGGGAGCTGTTTTTT.

The chain has TRBV5-1 and TRBJ2-7, with D possibly matching TRBD2 (6 bases). This CDR3 has 16 residues. V lost 0 bases and J 1 base, leaving 14 bases between the germline ends. Germline V CDR1 and CDR2: SGHRS, YFSETQ. The CDR3 reads CASSLVGGTKSYEQYF. The CDR3 nucleotides are TGCGCCAGCAGCTTGGTTGGCGGGACGAAGTCCTACGAGCAGTACTTC. The entire variable domain, with the rest obtained from reference TRBV5-1 and TRBJ2-7, is as follows: KAGVTQTPRYLIKTRGQQVTLSCSPISGHRSVSWYQQTPGQGLQFLFEYFSETQRNKGNFPGRFSGRQFSNSRSEMNVSTLELGDSALYLCASSLVGGTKSYEQYFGPGTRLTVT.

CDR3 loop: CASSQDPNSGANVLTF. In DNA, the CDR3 is TGCGCCAGCAGCCAAGACCCTAACTCTGGGGCCAACGTCCTGACTTTC. The chain joins TRBV4-1 to TRBJ2-6; D gene uncertain. From germline, CDR1 is MGHRA and CDR2 YSYEKL. Between the trimmed V and J ends, which lost 0 bases and 0 bases, there was a span of 6 bases. The CDR3 has 16 amino acids.

The CDR3 protein is CASSTTPRGGTQTQYF. The CDR3 DNA reads TGCGCCAGCAGCACAACCCCGCGAGGGGGCACACAGACCCAGTACTTC. The rearrangement joins TRBV5-1 to TRBJ2-5; 7 bases line up with TRBD1. The V and J ends lost 4 bases and 6 bases, in that order; junction bases with no gene match: 15. CDR3 length: 16 amino acids. Germline V gene sequence: CDR1 SGHRS, CDR2 YFSETQ.